A selection of T cell receptor beta chains follows, all from one sample in a study of blood T cell repertoires in COVID-19. Only in-frame clones appear in the TCRdb table, and some are missing; sequencing was by immunoSEQ multiplex PCR. Of about 160,000 clones listed, 60% to 85% are singletons. The sample consisted of peripheral blood. The receptors were gathered from a man aged 70-80 years with acute or convalescent COVID-19. Each CDR3 is given with its conserved first and last residue. D genes are given only for firm matches. Only part of the rows carry a size: once, few, many, or a class if the clone is expanded.

V	D	size	J	DNA	CDR3
TRBV27	TRBD2	NA	TRBJ2-5	TGTGCCAGCGGGCGACTAGCGGGGGAGGAGACCCAGTACTTC	CASGRLAGEETQYF
TRBV19	TRBD1	NA	TRBJ1-6	TGTGCCAGTACCTCCGGGACAGGGCTCTCACCCCTCCACTTT	CASTSGTGLSPLHF
TRBV3-1/TRBV3-2	TRBD2	few	TRBJ2-5	TGTGCCAGCAGCCAAGTACTAGCGGGGGTCGGACAGACCCAGTACTTC	CASSQVLAGVGQTQYF
TRBV19	NA	NA	TRBJ2-1	TGTGCCAGTAGTATAGGTAGCTCCTACAATGAGCAGTTCTTC	CASSIGSSYNEQFF
TRBV3-1/TRBV3-2	NA	NA	TRBJ2-2	TGTGCCAGCAGCCCCAGAGGTGCTTTAGGCACCGGGGAGCTGTTTTTT	CASSPRGALGTGELFF
TRBV11-2	NA	NA	TRBJ1-6	TGTGCCAGCAGCTTAGATCGGTCGGGGAAGAGCTATTCACCCCTCCACTTT	CASSLDRSGKSYSPLHF
TRBV5-1	TRBD2	NA	TRBJ2-1	TGCGCCAGCAGCTTGGTTCAAGCGGGAGACAATGAGCAGTTCTTC	CASSLVQAGDNEQFF
TRBV6-6	NA	NA	TRBJ2-2	TGTGCCAGCAGTTACTCAGGACTAACCGGGGAGCTGTTTTTT	CASSYSGLTGELFF
TRBV6-5	NA	NA	TRBJ2-2	TGTGCCAGCAGTATAGTTGGGGGGACCACCGGGGAGCTGTTTTTT	CASSIVGGTTGELFF
TRBV28	NA	NA	TRBJ1-1	TGTGCCAGCAGAATACAGGAGGGCAGGGATCGGAACACTGAAGCTTTCTTT	CASRIQEGRDRNTEAFF
TRBV24-1	NA	NA	TRBJ2-2	TGTGCCACCAGTGAATCAAGAGGCACCGGGGAGCTGTTTTTT	CATSESRGTGELFF
TRBV7-2	NA	NA	TRBJ2-7	TGTGCCAGCAGCCCGCAGGGGGGTAGAGGCGAGCAGTACTTC	CASSPQGGRGEQYF
TRBV10-3	NA	few	TRBJ2-7	TGTGCCATCAGTGAGTCCCCCAGGGTCCACGAGCAGTACTTC	CAISESPRVHEQYF
TRBV5-5	TRBD1	NA	TRBJ1-5	TGTGCCAGCAGCAAGACAGGGGAAGGGCTTCAGCCCCAGCATTTT	CASSKTGEGLQPQHF
TRBV6-2/TRBV6-3	NA	NA	TRBJ2-2	TGTGCCAGCAGTTACCAGGGGAACACCGGGGAGCTGTTTTTT	CASSYQGNTGELFF
TRBV9	NA	NA	TRBJ1-1	TGTGCCAGCAGCGTCGAGCCGGCAGGCCTGAACACTGAAGCTTTCTTT	CASSVEPAGLNTEAFF
TRBV5-1	TRBD1	NA	TRBJ2-7	TGCGCCAGCAGCTTGGCAGGGGGCGACTACTCCTATTACGAGCAGTACTTC	CASSLAGGDYSYYEQYF
TRBV9	NA	NA	TRBJ2-3	TGTGCCAGCAGCGTAGCCCTAGCGTCAGATACGCAGTATTTT	CASSVALASDTQYF
TRBV14	TRBD2	NA	TRBJ2-1	TGTGCCAGCAGCCAAGAAGAAGGACTAGCGGGTTACAATGAGCAGTTCTTC	CASSQEEGLAGYNEQFF
TRBV5-1	TRBD2	NA	TRBJ2-4	TGCGCCAGCACCCATAGGGCGGGAGGAGGCGCCAAAAACATTCAGTACTTC	CASTHRAGGGAKNIQYF
TRBV5-1	NA	NA	TRBJ2-7	TGCGCCAGCAGCTTTGAGAATGAGGTCTACGAGCAGTACTTC	CASSFENEVYEQYF
TRBV29-1	NA	few	TRBJ1-1	TGCAGCGCTCTAGGGAGGGGTTACACTGAAGCTTTCTTT	CSALGRGYTEAFF
TRBV7-9	NA	NA	TRBJ2-3	TGTGCCAGCAGCTTAGACTTCACAGATACGCAGTATTTT	CASSLDFTDTQYF
TRBV9	TRBD1	NA	TRBJ1-2	TGTGCCAGCAGCGCCTCCAGGGACAGGCCCCAGCGGGAAGCTAACTATGGCTACACCTTC	CASSASRDRPQREANYGYTF
TRBV18	TRBD1	NA	TRBJ2-5	TGTGCCAGCTCACCAAGACAGGGGAGCCAAGAGACCCAGTACTTC	CASSPRQGSQETQYF
TRBV7-2	NA	NA	TRBJ2-1	TGTGCCAGCAGCTTGGGTTTTCGGGATGAGCAGTTCTTC	CASSLGFRDEQFF
TRBV6-5	NA	NA	TRBJ1-5	TGTGCCAGCAGACTTAGCAATCAGCCCCAGCATTTT	CASRLSNQPQHF
TRBV5-1	NA	once	TRBJ2-5	TGCGCCAGCAGCTCCGGGGTCCAAGAGACCCAGTACTTC	CASSSGVQETQYF
TRBV24-1	TRBD1	once	TRBJ2-4	TGTGCCACCAGTAAAACAGGGGGAGGTGGCAAAAACATTCAGTACTTC	CATSKTGGGGKNIQYF
TRBV19	NA	NA	TRBJ1-3	TGTGCCAGTAGTATTTATCCTCCCGGAAACACCATATATTTT	CASSIYPPGNTIYF
TRBV9	TRBD1	NA	TRBJ1-1	TGTGCCAGCAGCGCTAGGGACAGGGCTATCGGCGCTGAAGCTTTCTTT	CASSARDRAIGAEAFF
TRBV24-1	NA	NA	TRBJ2-7	TGTGCCACCAGTGAGTCAGGTACAACCTACGAGCAGTACTTC	CATSESGTTYEQYF
TRBV27	NA	once	TRBJ2-3	TGTGCCAGCACCCCCCTACGCACAGATACGCAGTATTTT	CASTPLRTDTQYF
TRBV9	NA	NA	TRBJ2-5	TGTGCCAGCAGCCGTACTACCCAAGAGACCCAGTACTTC	CASSRTTQETQYF
TRBV12-5	NA	NA	TRBJ2-1	TGTGCTAGTGGTTTGGGGGGGCCGTACAATGAGCAGTTCTTC	CASGLGGPYNEQFF
TRBV5-1	NA	few	TRBJ1-3	TGCGCCAGCAGCCCCGGGGCGGGGAGTCTGAGGAGAAACACCATATATTTT	CASSPGAGSLRRNTIYF
TRBV28	NA	NA	TRBJ2-2	TGTGCCAGCAGCCTCACCGGGGAGCTGTTTTTT	CASSLTGELFF
TRBV9	NA	NA	TRBJ1-3	TGTGCCAGCAGCGTAGCCGGGTCTGGAAACACCATATATTTT	CASSVAGSGNTIYF
TRBV6-5	NA	NA	TRBJ2-3	TGTGCCAGCAGTTACAAGGGGGAATACACAGATACGCAGTATTTT	CASSYKGEYTDTQYF
TRBV5-1	NA	NA	TRBJ2-3	TGCGCCAGCAGCTTGTATATGACAGAGAACACAGATACGCAGTATTTT	CASSLYMTENTDTQYF